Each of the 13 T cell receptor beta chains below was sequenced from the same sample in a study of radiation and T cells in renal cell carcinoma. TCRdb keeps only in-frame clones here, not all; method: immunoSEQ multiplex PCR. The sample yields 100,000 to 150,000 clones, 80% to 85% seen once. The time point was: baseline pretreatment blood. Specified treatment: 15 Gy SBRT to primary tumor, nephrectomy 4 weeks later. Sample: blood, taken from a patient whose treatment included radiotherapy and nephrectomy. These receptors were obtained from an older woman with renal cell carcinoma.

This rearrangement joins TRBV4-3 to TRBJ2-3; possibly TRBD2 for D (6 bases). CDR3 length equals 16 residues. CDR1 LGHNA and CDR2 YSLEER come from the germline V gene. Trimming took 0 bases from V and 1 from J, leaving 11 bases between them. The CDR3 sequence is CASSQDSGVGTDTQYF. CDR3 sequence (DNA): TGCGCCAGCAGCCAAGATTCGGGAGTTGGCACAGATACGCAGTATTTT.

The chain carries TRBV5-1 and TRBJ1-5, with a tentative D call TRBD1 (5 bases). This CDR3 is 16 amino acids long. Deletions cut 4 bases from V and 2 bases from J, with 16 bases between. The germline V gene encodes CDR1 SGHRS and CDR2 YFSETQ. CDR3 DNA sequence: TGCGCCAGCAGCCGGGACGGGACTGGGGGCAATCAGCCCCAGCATTTT. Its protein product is CASSRDGTGGNQPQHF.

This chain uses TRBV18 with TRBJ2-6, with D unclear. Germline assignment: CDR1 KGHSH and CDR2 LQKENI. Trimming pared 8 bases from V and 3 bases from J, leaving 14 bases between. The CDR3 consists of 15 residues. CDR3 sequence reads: CASRLPGGGANVLTF. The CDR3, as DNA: TGTGCCAGCCGTCTCCCGGGTGGTGGGGCCAACGTCCTGACTTTC.

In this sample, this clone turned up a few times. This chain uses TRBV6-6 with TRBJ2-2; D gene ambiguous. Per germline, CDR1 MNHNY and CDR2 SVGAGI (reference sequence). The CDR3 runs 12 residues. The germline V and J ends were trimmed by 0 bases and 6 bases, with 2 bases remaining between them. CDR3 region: CASSYSPGELFF. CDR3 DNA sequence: TGTGCCAGCAGTTACTCCCCCGGGGAGCTGTTTTTT.

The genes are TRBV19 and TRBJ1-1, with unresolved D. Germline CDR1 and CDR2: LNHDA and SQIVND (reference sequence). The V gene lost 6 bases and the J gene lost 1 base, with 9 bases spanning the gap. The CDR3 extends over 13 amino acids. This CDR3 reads CASSQTKNTEAFF. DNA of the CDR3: TGTGCCAGTAGCCAGACAAAGAACACTGAAGCTTTCTTT.

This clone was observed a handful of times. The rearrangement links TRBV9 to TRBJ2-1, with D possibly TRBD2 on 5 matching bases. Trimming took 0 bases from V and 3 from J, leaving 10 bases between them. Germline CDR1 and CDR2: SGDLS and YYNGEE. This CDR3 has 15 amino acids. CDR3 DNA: TGTGCCAGCAGCGTAGGTGAGGGATACTACAATGAGCAGTTCTTC. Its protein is CASSVGEGYYNEQFF.

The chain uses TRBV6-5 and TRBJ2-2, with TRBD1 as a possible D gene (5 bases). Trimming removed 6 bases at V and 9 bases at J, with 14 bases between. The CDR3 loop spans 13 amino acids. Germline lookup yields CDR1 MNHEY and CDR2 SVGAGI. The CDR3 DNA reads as TGTGCCAGCAGGATCCAGGGAATCCGGGAGCTGTTTTTT. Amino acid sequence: CASRIQGIRELFF.

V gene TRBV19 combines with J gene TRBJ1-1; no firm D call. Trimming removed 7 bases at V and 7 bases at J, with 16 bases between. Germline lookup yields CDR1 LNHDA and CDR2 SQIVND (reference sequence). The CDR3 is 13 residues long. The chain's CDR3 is CASTSLLENEAFF. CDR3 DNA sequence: TGTGCCAGTACCTCTCTCTTGGAGAATGAAGCTTTCTTT.

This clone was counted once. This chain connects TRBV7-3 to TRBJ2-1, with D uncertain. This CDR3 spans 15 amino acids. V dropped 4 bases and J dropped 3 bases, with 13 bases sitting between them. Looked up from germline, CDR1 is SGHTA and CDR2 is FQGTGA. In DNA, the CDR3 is TGTGCCAGCAGCTCGGACGGTTTATTCTACAATGAGCAGTTCTTC. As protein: CASSSDGLFYNEQFF.

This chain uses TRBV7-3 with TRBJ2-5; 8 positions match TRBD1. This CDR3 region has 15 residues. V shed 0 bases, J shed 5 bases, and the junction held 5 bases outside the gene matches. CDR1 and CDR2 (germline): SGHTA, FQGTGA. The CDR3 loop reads CASSLTPGGRETQYF. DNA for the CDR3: TGTGCCAGCAGCTTAACACCAGGGGGCAGGGAGACCCAGTACTTC.

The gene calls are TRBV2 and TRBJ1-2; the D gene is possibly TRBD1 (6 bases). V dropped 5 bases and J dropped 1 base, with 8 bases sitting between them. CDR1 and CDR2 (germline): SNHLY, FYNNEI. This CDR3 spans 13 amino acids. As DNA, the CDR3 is TGTGCCAGCAGTAGGACAGATAACTATGGCTACACCTTC. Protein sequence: CASSRTDNYGYTF.

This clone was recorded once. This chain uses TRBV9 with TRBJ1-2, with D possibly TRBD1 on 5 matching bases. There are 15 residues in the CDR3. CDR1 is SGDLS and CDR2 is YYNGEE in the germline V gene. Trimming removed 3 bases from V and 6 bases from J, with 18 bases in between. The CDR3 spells CASSAGTSQRNGYTF. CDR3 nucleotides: TGTGCCAGCAGCGCGGGGACCTCCCAGAGAAATGGCTACACCTTC.

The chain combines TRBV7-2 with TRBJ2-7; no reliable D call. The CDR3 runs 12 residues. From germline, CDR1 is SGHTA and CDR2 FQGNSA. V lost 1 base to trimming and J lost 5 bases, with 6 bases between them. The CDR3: CASSLVRNEQYF. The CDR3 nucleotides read TGTGCCAGCAGCTTAGTCCGGAACGAGCAGTACTTC.